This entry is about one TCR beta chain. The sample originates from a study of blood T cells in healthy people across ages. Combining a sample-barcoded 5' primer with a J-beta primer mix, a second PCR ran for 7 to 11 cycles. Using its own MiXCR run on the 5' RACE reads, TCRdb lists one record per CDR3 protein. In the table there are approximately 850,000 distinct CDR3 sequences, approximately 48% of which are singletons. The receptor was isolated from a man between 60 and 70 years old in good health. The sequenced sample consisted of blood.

The CDR3 region is CASRISGGGTDTQYF. Written as DNA, the CDR3 is TGTGCCAGCAGAATTAGCGGGGGGGGAACAGATACGCAGTATTTT. This chain uses TRBV2 with TRBJ2-3; 11 positions agree with TRBD2. After removal of 6 bases from V and 3 bases from J, the junction contained 5 bases not matched to a gene. The CDR3 spans 15 residues. Germline V gene sequence: CDR1 SNHLY, CDR2 FYNNEI.